This is a list of T cell receptor beta chains from one sample in a study of siplizumab effects on memory and regulatory T cells. Some clones are missing from TCRdb's copy, which holds only in-frame ones; the method was immunoSEQ multiplex PCR. The sample contains tens of thousands of clones, 88% of which appear only once. Sequencing used Tregs sorted from blood. These receptors came from a human donor in good health. Each CDR3 is given with its conserved first and last residue. A D gene is named only where the DNA matches it firmly. Some rows mark clone size as missing; the rest say once, few, many or name a class of expanded clone.

d_gene,j_gene,v_gene,abundance,CDR3nt,CDR3aa
NA,TRBJ2-5,TRBV5-1,NA,TGCGCCAGCAGCTTGTTGGAGACCCAGTACTTC,CASSLLETQYF
NA,TRBJ2-3,TRBV10-3,NA,TGTGCCATCCGGGACCGGGCCAGCACAGATACGCAGTATTTT,CAIRDRASTDTQYF
NA,TRBJ2-3,TRBV30,few,TGTGCCTGGAGTGTTAAGGGATCAGATACGCAGTATTTT,CAWSVKGSDTQYF
NA,TRBJ2-6,TRBV4-2,NA,TGTGCCAGCAGCGAACGAGTCTCCTCAGGGGCCAACGTCCTGACTTTC,CASSERVSSGANVLTF
NA,TRBJ2-1,TRBV6-5,once,TGTGCCAGCAGTTACTCGGGGATTTCCTACAATGAGCAGTTCTTC,CASSYSGISYNEQFF
NA,TRBJ1-2,TRBV5-4,NA,TGTGCCAGCAGCCCTATTGTTACAGCCACTAACTATGGCTACACCTTC,CASSPIVTATNYGYTF
NA,TRBJ1-2,TRBV6-5,NA,TGTGCCAGCAGTTCCCCCGCTGGCAGCACCTATGGCTACACCTTC,CASSSPAGSTYGYTF
TRBD2,TRBJ2-7,TRBV10-2,NA,TGCGCCAGCAGAAACAGCGGGAGCCCCTCCTACGAGCAGTACTTC,CASRNSGSPSYEQYF
NA,TRBJ1-3,TRBV30,NA,TGTGCCTGGAGAGCTCAAAACACCATATATTTT,CAWRAQNTIYF
NA,TRBJ2-2,TRBV19,medium-sized,TGTGCCAGTACCCCCTCCCGGATCGCCGGGGAGCTGTTTTTT,CASTPSRIAGELFF